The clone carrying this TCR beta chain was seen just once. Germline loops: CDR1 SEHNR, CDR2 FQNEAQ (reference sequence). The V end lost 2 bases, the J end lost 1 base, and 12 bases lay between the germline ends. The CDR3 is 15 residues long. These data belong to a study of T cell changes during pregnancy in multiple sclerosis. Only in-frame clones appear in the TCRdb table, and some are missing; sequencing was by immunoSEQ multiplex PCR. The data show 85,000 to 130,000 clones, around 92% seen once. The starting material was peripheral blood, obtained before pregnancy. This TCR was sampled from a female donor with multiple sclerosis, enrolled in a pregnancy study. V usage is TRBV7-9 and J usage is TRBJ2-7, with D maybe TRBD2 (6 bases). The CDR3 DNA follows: TGTGCCAGCAGCTTAAGTAGAGCGGGTTCCTACGAGCAGTACTTC. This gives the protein CASSLSRAGSYEQYF. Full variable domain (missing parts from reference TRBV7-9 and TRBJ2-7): DTGVSQNPRHKITKRGQNVTFRCDPISEHNRLYWYRQTLGQGPEFLTYFQNEAQLEKSRLLSDRFSAERPKGSFSTLEIQRTEQGDSAMYLCASSLSRAGSYEQYFGPGTRLTVT.